This T cell receptor (beta chain) was sequenced in a study of shared clonotypes between healthy human individuals. Regarding this clone: Its antigen remains unknown.

Germline values: CDR1 SGDLS, CDR2 YYNGEE. V lost 3 bases and J 1 base, leaving 7 bases between the germline ends. The CDR3 has 13 amino acids. Sequenced by immunoSEQ multiplex PCR; TCRdb stores in-frame clones only, minus some. The profile shows about 1 million clones, around 76% of them singletons. The donors were all Caucasian adults (living in Nashville, Tennessee). General study results and limits: Non-shared clonotypes were found to have lower generation probabilities than the clonotypes that were shared by all four of the sorted-subset donors.

The sample was memory CD4+ T cells sorted from blood. This sample's subset: CD45RA-negative fraction. The chain recombines TRBV9 with TRBJ2-5; D is uncertain. This receptor was obtained from a man aged 18 to 30 in good health. The CDR3 DNA is TGTGCCAGCAGCGGCCACCCCCAAGAGACCCAGTACTTC. Its translation: CASSGHPQETQYF.